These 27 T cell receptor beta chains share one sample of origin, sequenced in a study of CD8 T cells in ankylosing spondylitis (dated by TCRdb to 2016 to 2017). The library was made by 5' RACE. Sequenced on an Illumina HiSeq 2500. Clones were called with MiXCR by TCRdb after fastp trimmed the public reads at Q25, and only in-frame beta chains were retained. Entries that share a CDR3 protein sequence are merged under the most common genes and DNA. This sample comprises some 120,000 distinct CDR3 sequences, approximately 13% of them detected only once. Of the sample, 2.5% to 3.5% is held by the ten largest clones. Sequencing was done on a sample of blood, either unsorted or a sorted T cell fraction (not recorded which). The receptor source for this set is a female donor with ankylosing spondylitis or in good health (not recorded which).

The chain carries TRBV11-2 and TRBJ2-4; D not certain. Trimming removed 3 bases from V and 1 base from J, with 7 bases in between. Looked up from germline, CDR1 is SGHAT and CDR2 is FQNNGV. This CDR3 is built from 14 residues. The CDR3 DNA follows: TGTGCCAGCAGCTTTGCCCGGGCCAAAAACATTCAGTACTTC. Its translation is CASSFARAKNIQYF. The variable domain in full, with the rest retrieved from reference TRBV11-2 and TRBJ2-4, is EAGVAQSPRYKIIEKRQSVAFWCNPISGHATLYWYQQILGQGPKLLIQFQNNGVVDDSQLPKDRFSAERLKGVDSTLKIQPAKLEDSAVYLCASSFARAKNIQYFGAGTRLSVL.

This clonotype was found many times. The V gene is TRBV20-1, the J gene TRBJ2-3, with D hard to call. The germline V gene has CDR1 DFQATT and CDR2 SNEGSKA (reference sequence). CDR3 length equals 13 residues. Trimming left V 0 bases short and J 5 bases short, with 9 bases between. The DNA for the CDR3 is TGCAGTGCTAGAGATTCAGCTCTAGATACGCAGTATTTT. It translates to CSARDSALDTQYF.

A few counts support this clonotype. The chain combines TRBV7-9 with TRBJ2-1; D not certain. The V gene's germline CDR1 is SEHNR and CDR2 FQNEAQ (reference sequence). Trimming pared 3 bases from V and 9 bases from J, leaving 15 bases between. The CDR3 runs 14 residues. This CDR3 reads CASSFPGYPSEQFF. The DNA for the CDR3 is TGTGCCAGCAGCTTCCCGGGCTACCCCTCTGAGCAGTTCTTC.

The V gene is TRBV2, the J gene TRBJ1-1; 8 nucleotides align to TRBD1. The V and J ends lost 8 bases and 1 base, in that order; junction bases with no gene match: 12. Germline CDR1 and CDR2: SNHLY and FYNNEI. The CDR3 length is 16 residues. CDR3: CASLTDRGRRNTEAFF. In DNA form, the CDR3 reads TGTGCCAGCCTTACAGACAGGGGTCGGAGGAACACTGAAGCTTTCTTT. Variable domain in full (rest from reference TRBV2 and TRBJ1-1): EPEVTQTPSHQVTQMGQEVILRCVPISNHLYFYWYRQILGQKVEFLVSFYNNEISEKSEIFDDQFSVERPDGSNFTLKIRSTKLEDSAMYFCASLTDRGRRNTEAFFGQGTRLTVV.

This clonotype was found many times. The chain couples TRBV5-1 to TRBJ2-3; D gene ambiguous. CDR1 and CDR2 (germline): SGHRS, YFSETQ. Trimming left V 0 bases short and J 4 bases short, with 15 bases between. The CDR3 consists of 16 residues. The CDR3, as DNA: TGCGCCAGCAGCTTGGGTAGTGTAGGTTTAGCAGATACGCAGTATTTT. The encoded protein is CASSLGSVGLADTQYF.

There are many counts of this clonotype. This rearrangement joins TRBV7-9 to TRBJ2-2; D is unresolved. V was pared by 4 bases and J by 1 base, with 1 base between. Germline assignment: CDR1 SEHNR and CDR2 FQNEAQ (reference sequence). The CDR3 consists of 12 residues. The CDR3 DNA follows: TGTGCCAGCAGCTGGAACACCGGGGAGCTGTTTTTT. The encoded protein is CASSWNTGELFF.

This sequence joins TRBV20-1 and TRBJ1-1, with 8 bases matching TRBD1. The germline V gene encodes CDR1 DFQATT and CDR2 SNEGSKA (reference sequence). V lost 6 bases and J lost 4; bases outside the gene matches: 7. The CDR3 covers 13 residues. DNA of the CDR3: TGCAGTGCCACTGGTGACAGGGGCACTGAAGCTTTCTTT. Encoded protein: CSATGDRGTEAFF.

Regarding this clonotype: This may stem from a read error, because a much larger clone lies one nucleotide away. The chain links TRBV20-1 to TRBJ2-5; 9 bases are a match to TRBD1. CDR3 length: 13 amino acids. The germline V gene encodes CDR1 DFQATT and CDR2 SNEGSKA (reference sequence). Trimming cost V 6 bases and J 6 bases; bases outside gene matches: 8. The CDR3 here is CSAQTGGSKTQYF. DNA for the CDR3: TGCAGTGCCCAGACAGGGGGTTCAAAGACCCAGTACTTC.

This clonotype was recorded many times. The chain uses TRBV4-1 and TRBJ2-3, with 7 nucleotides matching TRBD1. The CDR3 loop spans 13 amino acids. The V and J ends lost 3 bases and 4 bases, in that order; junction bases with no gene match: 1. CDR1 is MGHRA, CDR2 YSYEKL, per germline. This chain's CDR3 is CASSQGQSDTQYF. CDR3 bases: TGCGCCAGCAGCCAGGGACAGTCAGATACGCAGTATTTT.

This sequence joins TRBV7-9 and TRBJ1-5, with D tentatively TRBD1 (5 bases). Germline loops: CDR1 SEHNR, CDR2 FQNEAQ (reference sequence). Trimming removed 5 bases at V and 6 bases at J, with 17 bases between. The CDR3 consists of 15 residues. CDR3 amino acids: CASSPSGGNGQPQHF. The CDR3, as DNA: TGTGCCAGCAGCCCATCGGGGGGGAACGGTCAGCCCCAGCATTTT.

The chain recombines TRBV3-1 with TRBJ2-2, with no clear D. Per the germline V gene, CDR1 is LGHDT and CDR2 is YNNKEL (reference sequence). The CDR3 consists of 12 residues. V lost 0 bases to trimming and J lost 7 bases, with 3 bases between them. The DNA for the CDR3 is TGTGCCAGCAGCCAAGATGGCGGGGAGCTGTTTTTT. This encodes CASSQDGGELFF.

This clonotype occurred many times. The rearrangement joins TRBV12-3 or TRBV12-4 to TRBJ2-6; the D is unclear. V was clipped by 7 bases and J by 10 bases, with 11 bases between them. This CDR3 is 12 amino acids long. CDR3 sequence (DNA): TGTGCCAGCACTCTGGACCGGAACGTCCTGACTTTC. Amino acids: CASTLDRNVLTF.

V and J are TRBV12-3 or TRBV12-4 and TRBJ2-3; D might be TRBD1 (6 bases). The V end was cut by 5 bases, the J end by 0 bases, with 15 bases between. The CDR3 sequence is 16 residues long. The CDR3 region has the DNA TGTGCCAGCAGTCTACAGGGCCGAACTAGCACAGATACGCAGTATTTT. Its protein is CASSLQGRTSTDTQYF.

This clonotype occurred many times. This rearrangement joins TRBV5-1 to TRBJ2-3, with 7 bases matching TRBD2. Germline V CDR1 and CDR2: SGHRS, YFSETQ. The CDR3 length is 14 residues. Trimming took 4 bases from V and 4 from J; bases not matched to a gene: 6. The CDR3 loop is CASSDASGADTQYF. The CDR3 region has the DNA TGCGCCAGCAGCGACGCGAGCGGGGCAGATACGCAGTATTTT.

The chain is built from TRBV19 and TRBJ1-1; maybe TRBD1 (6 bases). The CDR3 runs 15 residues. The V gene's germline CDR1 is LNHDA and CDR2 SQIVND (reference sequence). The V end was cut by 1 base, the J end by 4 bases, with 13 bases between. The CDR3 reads CASSIGPGAGTEAFF. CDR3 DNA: TGTGCCAGTAGTATAGGCCCGGGGGCGGGCACTGAAGCTTTCTTT.

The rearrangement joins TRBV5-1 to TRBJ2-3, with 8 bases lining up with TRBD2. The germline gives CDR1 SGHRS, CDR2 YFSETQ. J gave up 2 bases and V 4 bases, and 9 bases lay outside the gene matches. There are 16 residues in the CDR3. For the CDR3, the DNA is TGCGCCAGCAGCATAACAGCGGGGGCAGTCACAGATACGCAGTATTTT. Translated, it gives CASSITAGAVTDTQYF.

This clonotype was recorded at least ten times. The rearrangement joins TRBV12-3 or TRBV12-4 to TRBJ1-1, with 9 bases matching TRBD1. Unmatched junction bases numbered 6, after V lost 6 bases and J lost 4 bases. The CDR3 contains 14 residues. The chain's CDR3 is CASSSRTGATEAFF. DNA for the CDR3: TGTGCCAGCAGCTCGAGGACAGGGGCCACTGAAGCTTTCTTT.

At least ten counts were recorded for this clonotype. The CDR3 sequence: CAISESTQGDTQYF. Written as DNA, the CDR3 is TGTGCCATCAGTGAGTCAACCCAGGGCGATACGCAGTATTTT. The chain has TRBV10-3 and TRBJ2-3; possibly TRBD1 for D (5 bases). The CDR3 consists of 14 residues. In germline, CDR1 is ENHRY, CDR2 SYGVKD. Trimming shortened V by 0 bases and J by 6 bases, and 10 bases separated the two germline ends.

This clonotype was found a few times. CDR3 loop: CASSHRSGLDYGYTF. The CDR3 DNA follows: TGTGCCAGCAGCCATAGGTCAGGGCTCGACTATGGCTACACCTTC. This rearrangement joins TRBV3-1 to TRBJ1-2; maybe TRBD1 (5 bases). The V end was cut by 3 bases, the J end by 3 bases, with 14 bases between. Germline CDR1 and CDR2: LGHDT and YNNKEL (reference sequence). CDR3 size: 15 residues.

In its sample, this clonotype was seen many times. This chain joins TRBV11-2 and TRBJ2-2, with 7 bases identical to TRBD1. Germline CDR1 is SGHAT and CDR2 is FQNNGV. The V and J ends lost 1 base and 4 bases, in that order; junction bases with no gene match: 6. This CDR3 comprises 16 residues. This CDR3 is CASSLVNAGGTGELFF. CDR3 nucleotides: TGTGCCAGCAGCTTAGTTAATGCAGGGGGCACCGGGGAGCTGTTTTTT. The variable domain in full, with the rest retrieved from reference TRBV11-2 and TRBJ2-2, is EAGVAQSPRYKIIEKRQSVAFWCNPISGHATLYWYQQILGQGPKLLIQFQNNGVVDDSQLPKDRFSAERLKGVDSTLKIQPAKLEDSAVYLCASSLVNAGGTGELFFGEGSRLTVL.

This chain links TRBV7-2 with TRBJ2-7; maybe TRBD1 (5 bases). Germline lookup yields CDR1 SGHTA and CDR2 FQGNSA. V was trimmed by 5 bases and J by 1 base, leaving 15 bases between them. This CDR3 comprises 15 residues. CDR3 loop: CASSIRQTLSYEQYF. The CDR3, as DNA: TGTGCCAGCAGCATAAGACAGACTCTGTCCTACGAGCAGTACTTC. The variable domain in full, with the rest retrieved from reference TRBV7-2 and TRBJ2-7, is GAGVSQSPSNKVTEKGKDVELRCDPISGHTALYWYRQSLGQGLEFLIYFQGNSAPDKSGLPSDRFSAERTGGSVSTLTIQRTQQEDSAVYLCASSIRQTLSYEQYFGPGTRLTVT.

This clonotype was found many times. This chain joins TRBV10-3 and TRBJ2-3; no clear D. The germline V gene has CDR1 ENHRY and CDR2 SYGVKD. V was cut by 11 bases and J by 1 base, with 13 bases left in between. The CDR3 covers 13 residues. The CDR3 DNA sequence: TGTGCCGTCCAGATTGGAGGCACAGATACGCAGTATTTT. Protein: CAVQIGGTDTQYF.

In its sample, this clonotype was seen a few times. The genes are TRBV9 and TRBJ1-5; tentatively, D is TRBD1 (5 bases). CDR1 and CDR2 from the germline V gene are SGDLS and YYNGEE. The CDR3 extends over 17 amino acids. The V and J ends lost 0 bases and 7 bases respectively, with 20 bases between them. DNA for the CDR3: TGTGCCAGCAGCGTAGAGAGCCCTACCAGGGTGGAACAGCCCCAGCATTTT. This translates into CASSVESPTRVEQPQHF.

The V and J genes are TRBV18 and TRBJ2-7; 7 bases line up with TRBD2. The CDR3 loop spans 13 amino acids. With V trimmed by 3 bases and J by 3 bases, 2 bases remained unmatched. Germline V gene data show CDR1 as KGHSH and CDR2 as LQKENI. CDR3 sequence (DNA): TGTGCCAGCTCACCGGGACTACTCTACGAGCAGTACTTC. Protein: CASSPGLLYEQYF. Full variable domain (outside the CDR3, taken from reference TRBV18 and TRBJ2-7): NAGVMQNPRHLVRRRGQEARLRCSPMKGHSHVYWYRQLPEEGLKFMVYLQKENIIDESGMPKERFSAEFPKEGPSILRIQQVVRGDSAAYFCASSPGLLYEQYFGPGTRLTVT.

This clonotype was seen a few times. The CDR3 DNA reads TGTGCCAGCAGCTACTACGGGAACCCTACCTACAATGAGCAGTTCTTC. Translating gives CASSYYGNPTYNEQFF. This chain uses TRBV7-2 with TRBJ2-1, with a weak D call TRBD2 (5 bases). V dropped 4 bases and J dropped 2 bases, with 15 bases sitting between them. CDR3 size: 16 residues. Germline V lookup: CDR1 SGHTA, CDR2 FQGNSA.

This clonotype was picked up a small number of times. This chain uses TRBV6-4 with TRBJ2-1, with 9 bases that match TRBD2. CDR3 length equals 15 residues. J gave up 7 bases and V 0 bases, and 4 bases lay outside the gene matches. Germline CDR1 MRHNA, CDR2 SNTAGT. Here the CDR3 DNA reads TGTGCCAGCAGTGACTCCGCGGGAGGGTCAAATGAGCAGTTCTTC. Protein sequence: CASSDSAGGSNEQFF.

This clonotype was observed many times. CDR3 residues: CASSLGLAGGGNEQFF. The CDR3, as DNA: TGTGCCAGCAGCTTAGGGCTAGCGGGAGGGGGGAATGAGCAGTTCTTC. The chain links TRBV7-2 to TRBJ2-1; 12 bases agree with TRBD2. CDR1 and CDR2 from the germline V gene are SGHTA and FQGNSA. Germline trimming cut 1 base from V and 7 bases from J; bases unmatched to any gene: 5. The CDR3 totals 16 residues.